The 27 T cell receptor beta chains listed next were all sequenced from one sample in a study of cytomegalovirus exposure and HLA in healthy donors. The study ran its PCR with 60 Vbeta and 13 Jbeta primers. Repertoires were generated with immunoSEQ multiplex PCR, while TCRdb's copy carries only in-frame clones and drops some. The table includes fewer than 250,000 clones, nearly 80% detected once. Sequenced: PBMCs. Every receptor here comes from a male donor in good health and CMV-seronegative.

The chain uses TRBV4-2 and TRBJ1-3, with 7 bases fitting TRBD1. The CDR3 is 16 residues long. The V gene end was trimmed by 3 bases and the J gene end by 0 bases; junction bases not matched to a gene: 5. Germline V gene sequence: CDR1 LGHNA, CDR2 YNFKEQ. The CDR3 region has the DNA TGTGCCAGCAGCCATACCGACAGGGACTCTGGAAACACCATATATTTT. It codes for CASSHTDRDSGNTIYF.

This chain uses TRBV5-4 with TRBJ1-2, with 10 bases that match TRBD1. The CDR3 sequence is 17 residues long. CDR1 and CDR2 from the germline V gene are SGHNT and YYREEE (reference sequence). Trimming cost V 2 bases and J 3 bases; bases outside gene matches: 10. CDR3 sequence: CASSFGQGVGNYYGYTF. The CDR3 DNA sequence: TGTGCCAGCAGCTTTGGACAGGGGGTAGGCAATTACTATGGCTACACCTTC.

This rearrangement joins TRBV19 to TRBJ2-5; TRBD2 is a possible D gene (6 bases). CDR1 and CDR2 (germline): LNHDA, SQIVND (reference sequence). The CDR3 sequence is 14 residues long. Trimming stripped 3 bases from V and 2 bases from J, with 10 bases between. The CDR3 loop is CASSMRTTQETQYF. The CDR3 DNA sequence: TGTGCCAGTAGTATGCGGACTACTCAAGAGACCCAGTACTTC.

The CDR3 sequence: CASSLYGYGYTF. CDR3 DNA: TGTGCCAGCAGTTTATACGGGTATGGCTACACCTTC. The V and J genes are TRBV28 and TRBJ1-2; D unresolved. V shed 1 base and J shed 5 bases, with 5 bases lying between them. The V gene's germline CDR1 is MDHEN and CDR2 SYDVKM. The CDR3 has 12 residues.

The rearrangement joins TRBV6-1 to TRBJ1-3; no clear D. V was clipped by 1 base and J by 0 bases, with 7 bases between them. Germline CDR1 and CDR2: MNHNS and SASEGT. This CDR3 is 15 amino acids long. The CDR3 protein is CASSEDPFSGNTIYF. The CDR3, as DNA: TGTGCCAGCAGTGAAGATCCATTCTCTGGAAACACCATATATTTT.

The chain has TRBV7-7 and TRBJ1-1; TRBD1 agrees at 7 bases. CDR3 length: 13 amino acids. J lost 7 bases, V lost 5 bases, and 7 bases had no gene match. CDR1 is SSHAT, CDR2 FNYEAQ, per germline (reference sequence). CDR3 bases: TGTGCCAGCAGCCCCGCAGGGGGAAATGAAGCTTTCTTT. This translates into CASSPAGGNEAFF.

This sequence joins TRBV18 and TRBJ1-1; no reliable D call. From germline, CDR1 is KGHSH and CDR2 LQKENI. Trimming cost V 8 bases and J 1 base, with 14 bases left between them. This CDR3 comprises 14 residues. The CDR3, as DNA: TGTGCCAGCCAGGTAGTCAGTGCGAACACTGAAGCTTTCTTT. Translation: CASQVVSANTEAFF.

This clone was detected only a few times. As DNA, the CDR3 is TGTGCCAGCAGCGCGGGCCTAGCGGGAGTGGGCTATGAGCAGTTCTTC. Translating it yields CASSAGLAGVGYEQFF. This chain connects TRBV9 to TRBJ2-1, with 10 nucleotides matching TRBD2. V shed 3 bases and J 8 bases; nucleotides not matched to a gene: 11. This CDR3 comprises 16 residues. From germline, CDR1 is SGDLS and CDR2 YYNGEE.

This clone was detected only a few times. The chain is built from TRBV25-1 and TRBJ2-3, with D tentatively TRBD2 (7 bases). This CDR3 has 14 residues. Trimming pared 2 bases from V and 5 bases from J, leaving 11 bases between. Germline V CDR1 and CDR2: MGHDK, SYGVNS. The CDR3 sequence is CASSEAGAIDTQYF. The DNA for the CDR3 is TGTGCCAGCAGTGAAGCGGGGGCCATAGATACGCAGTATTTT.

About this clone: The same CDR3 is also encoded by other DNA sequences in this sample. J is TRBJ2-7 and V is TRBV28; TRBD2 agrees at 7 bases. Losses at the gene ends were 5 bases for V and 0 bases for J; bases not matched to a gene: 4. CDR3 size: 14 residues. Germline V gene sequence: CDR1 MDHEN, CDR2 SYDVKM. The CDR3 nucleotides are TGTGCCAGCAGTCTCGGGGGGAACTCCTACGAGCAGTACTTC. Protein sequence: CASSLGGNSYEQYF.

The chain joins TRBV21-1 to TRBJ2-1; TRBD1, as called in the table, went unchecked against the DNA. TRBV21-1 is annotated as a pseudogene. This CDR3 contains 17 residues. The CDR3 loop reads CASSDQQGSSSYNEQFF. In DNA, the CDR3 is TGTGCCAGCAGCGACCAACAGGGGTCGAGCTCCTACAATGAGCAGTTCTTC.

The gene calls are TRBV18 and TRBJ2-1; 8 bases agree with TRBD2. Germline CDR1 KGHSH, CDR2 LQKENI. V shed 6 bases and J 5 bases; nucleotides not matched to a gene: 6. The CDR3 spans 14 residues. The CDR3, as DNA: TGTGCCAGCTCCTTCGGGGGGGCCGACAATGAGCAGTTCTTC. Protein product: CASSFGGADNEQFF. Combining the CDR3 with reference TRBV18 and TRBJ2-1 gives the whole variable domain NAGVMQNPRHLVRRRGQEARLRCSPMKGHSHVYWYRQLPEEGLKFMVYLQKENIIDESGMPKERFSAEFPKEGPSILRIQQVVRGDSAAYFCASSFGGADNEQFFGPGTRLTVL.

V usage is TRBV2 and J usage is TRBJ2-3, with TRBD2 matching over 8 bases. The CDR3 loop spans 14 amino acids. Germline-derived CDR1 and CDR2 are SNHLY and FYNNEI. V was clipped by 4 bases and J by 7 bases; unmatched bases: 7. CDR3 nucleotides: TGTGCCAGCAGTGTATACAGCGGGAGAAATACGCAGTATTTT. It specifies CASSVYSGRNTQYF. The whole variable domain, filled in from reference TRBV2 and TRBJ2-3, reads EPEVTQTPSHQVTQMGQEVILRCVPISNHLYFYWYRQILGQKVEFLVSFYNNEISEKSEIFDDQFSVERPDGSNFTLKIRSTKLEDSAMYFCASSVYSGRNTQYFGPGTRLTVL.

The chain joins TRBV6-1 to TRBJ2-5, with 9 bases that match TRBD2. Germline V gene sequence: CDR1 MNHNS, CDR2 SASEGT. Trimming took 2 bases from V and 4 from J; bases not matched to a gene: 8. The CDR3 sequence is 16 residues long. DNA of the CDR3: TGTGCCAGCAGTGAAATGGGGGGGACTAGCCGAGAGACCCAGTACTTC. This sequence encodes CASSEMGGTSRETQYF.

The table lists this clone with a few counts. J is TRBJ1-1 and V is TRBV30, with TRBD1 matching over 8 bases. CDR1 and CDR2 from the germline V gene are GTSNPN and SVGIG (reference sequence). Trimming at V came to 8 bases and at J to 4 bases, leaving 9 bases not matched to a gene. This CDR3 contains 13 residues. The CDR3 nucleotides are TGTGCCGGACCAGGACAGGGATCCACTGAAGCTTTCTTT. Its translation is CAGPGQGSTEAFF.

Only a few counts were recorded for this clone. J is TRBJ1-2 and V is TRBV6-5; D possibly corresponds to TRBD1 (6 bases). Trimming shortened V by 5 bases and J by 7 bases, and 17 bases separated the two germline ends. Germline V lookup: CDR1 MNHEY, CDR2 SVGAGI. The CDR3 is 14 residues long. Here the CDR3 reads CASSEMMGAGGYTF. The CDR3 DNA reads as TGTGCCAGCAGTGAAATGATGGGGGCGGGTGGCTACACCTTC.

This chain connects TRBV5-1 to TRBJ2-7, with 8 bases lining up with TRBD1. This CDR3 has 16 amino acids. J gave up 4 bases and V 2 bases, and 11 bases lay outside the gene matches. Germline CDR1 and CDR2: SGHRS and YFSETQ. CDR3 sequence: CASSLTLRTGNYEQYF. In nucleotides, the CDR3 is TGCGCCAGCAGCTTAACGCTCCGGACAGGGAATTACGAGCAGTACTTC.

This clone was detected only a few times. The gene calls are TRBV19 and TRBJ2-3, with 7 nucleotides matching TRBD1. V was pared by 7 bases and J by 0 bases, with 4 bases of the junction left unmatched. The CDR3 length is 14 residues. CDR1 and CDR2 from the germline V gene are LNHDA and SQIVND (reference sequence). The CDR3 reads CASTGTASTDTQYF. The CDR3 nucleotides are TGTGCCAGTACGGGGACAGCTAGCACAGATACGCAGTATTTT.

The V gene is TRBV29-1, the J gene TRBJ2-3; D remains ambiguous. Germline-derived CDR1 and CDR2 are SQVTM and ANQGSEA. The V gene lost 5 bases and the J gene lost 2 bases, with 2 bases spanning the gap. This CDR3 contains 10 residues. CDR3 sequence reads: CSVYTDTQYF. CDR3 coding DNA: TGCAGCGTTTACACAGATACGCAGTATTTT.

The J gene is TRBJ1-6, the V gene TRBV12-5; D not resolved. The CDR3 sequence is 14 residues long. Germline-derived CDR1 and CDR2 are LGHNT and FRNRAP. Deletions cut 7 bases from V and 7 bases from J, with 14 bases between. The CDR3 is CASAIGSGNSPLHF. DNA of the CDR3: TGTGCTAGTGCCATTGGTAGCGGGAATTCACCCCTCCACTTT.

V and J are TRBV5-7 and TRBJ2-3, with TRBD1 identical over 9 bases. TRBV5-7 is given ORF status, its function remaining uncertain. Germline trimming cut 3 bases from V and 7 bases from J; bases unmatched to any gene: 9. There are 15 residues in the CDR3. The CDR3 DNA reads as TGTGCCAGCAGCTACGGACAGGGGCGCGTATATACGCAGTATTTT. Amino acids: CASSYGQGRVYTQYF.

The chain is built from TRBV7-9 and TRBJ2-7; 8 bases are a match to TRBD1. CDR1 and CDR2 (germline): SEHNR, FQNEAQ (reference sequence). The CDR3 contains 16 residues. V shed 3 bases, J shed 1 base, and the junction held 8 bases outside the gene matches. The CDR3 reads CASSFQVQGVSYEQYF. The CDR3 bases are TGTGCCAGCAGCTTTCAAGTACAGGGGGTTTCCTACGAGCAGTACTTC.

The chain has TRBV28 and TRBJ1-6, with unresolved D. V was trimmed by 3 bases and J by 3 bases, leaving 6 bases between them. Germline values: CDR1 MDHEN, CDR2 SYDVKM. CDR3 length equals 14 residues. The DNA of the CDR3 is TGTGCCAGCAGTTTCGGGAGCTATAATTCACCCCTCCACTTT. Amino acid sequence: CASSFGSYNSPLHF. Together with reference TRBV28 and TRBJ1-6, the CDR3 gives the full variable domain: DVKVTQSSRYLVKRTGEKVFLECVQDMDHENMFWYRQDPGLGLRLIYFSYDVKMKEKGDIPEGYSVSREKKERFSLILESASTNQTSMYLCASSFGSYNSPLHFGNGTRLTVT.

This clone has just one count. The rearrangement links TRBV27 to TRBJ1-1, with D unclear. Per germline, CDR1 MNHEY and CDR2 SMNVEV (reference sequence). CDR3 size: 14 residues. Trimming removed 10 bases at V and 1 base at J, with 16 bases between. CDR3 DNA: TGTGCCACCAGGATTCGGCAGGCGAACACTGAAGCTTTCTTT. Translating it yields CATRIRQANTEAFF.

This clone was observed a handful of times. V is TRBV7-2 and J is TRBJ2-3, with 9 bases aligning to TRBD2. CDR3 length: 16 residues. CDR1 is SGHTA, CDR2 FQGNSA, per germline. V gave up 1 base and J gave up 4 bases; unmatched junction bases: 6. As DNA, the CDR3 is TGTGCCAGCAGCTTAGGTAGCGGGAGAGTCGCAGATACGCAGTATTTT. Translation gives CASSLGSGRVADTQYF.

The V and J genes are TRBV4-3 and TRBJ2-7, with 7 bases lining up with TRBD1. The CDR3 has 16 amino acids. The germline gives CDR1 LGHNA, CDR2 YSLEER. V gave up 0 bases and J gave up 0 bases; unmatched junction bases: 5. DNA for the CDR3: TGCGCCAGCAGCCAAGAAGTCCCAGGGGGCTCCTACGAGCAGTACTTC. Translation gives CASSQEVPGGSYEQYF.

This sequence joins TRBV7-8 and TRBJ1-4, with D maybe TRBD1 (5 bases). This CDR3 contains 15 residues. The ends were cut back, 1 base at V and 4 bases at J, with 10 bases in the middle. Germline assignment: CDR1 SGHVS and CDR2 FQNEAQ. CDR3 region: CASSLGRQNNEKLFF. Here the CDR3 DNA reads TGTGCCAGCAGCTTAGGCCGACAGAATAATGAAAAACTGTTTTTT.